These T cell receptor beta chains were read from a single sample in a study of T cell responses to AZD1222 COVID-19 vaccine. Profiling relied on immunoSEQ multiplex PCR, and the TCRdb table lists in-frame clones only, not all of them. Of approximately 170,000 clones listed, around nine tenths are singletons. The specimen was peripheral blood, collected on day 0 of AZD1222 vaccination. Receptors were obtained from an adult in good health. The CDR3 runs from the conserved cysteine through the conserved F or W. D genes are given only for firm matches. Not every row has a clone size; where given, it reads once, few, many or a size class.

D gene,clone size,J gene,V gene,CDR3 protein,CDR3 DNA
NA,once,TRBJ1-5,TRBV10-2,CASSGLNSNQPQHF,TGCGCCAGCAGTGGTCTGAATAGCAATCAGCCCCAGCATTTT
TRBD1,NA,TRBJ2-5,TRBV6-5,CASSYSSPTGKETQYF,TGTGCCAGCAGTTACTCGTCTCCGACAGGGAAAGAGACCCAGTACTTC
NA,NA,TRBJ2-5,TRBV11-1,CASSLAVGQETQYF,TGTGCCAGCAGCTTAGCAGTAGGGCAAGAGACCCAGTACTTC
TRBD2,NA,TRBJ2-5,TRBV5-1,CASRVSGDQETQYF,TGCGCCAGCAGGGTTAGCGGGGACCAAGAGACCCAGTACTTC
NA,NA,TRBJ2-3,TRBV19,CASSIGPGFTDTQYF,TGTGCCAGTAGTATAGGCCCGGGGTTCACAGATACGCAGTATTTT
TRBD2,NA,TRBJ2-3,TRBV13,CASSFPGLAGGTDTQYF,TGTGCCAGCAGCTTCCCGGGACTAGCGGGAGGCACAGATACGCAGTATTTT
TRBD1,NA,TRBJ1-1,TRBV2,CASRGGWTGNTEAFF,TGTGCCAGCAGGGGGGGATGGACAGGGAACACTGAAGCTTTCTTT
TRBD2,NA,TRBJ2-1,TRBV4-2,CASSRSGGDYNEQFF,TGTGCCAGCAGCCGTAGCGGGGGAGACTACAATGAGCAGTTCTTC
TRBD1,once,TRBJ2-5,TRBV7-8,CASGPRSGQGAGETQYF,TGTGCCAGCGGCCCACGGTCGGGACAGGGGGCTGGAGAGACCCAGTACTTC
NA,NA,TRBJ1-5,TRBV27,CASGYNQPQHF,TGTGCCAGCGGCTACAATCAGCCCCAGCATTTT
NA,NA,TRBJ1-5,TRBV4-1,CASSQDGADQPQHF,TGCGCCAGCAGCCAAGATGGTGCCGATCAGCCCCAGCATTTT
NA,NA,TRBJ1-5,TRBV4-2,CASSQVHGSNQPQHF,TGTGCCAGCAGCCAAGTTCACGGGAGCAATCAGCCCCAGCATTTT
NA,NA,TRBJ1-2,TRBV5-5,CASSLIPGYGYTF,TGTGCCAGCAGCCTCATACCAGGCTATGGCTACACCTTC
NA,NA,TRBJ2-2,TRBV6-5,CAIRDAANTGELFF,TGTGCCATCAGAGACGCGGCGAACACCGGGGAGCTGTTTTTT
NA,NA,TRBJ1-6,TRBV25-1,CASTVRGQSSYNSPLHF,TGTGCCAGCACCGTTCGGGGGCAGAGCTCCTATAATTCACCCCTCCACTTT
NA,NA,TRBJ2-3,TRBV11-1,CASSFSRSTGNTQYF,TGTGCCAGCAGCTTTTCTCGCAGTACCGGTAATACGCAGTATTTT
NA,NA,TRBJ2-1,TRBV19,CASSKVGSGSYNEQFF,TGTGCCAGTAGTAAGGTAGGATCGGGCTCCTACAATGAGCAGTTCTTC
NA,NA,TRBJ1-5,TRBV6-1,CASSDWGTGNQPQHF,TGTGCCAGCAGTGATTGGGGGACTGGAAATCAGCCCCAGCATTTT
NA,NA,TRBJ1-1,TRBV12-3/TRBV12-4,CASSLRIYTEAFF,TGTGCCAGCAGTTTGAGGATATACACTGAAGCTTTCTTT
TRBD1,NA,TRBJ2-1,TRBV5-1,CASSPPGQDPNEQFF,TGCGCCAGCAGCCCTCCGGGACAGGACCCCAATGAGCAGTTCTTC
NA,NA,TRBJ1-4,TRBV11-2,CASSLAWGDEKLFF,TGTGCCAGCAGCTTAGCTTGGGGAGATGAAAAACTGTTTTTT
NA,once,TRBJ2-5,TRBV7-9,CASSANYRAGRETQYF,TGTGCCAGCAGCGCCAATTACAGGGCGGGTAGAGAGACCCAGTACTTC
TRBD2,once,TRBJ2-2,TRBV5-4,CASSWLAGTGDPGELFF,TGTGCCAGCAGCTGGCTAGCGGGAACTGGCGACCCCGGGGAGCTGTTTTTT
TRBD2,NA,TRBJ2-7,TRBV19,CASSIAGTSVSYEQYF,TGTGCCAGTAGTATAGCAGGGACTAGCGTTTCCTACGAGCAGTACTTC
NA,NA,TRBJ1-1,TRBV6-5,CASSYAGNTEAFF,TGTGCCAGCAGTTACGCCGGGAACACTGAAGCTTTCTTT
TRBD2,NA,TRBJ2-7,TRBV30,CASRRASGREEQYF,TGTGCCTCCCGTAGGGCTAGCGGACGAGAGGAGCAGTACTTC
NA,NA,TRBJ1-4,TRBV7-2,CASSYKGANEKLFF,TGTGCCAGCAGCTATAAAGGGGCTAATGAAAAACTGTTTTTT
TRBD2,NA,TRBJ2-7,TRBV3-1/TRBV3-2,CASSYRTSAAYEQYF,TGTGCCAGCAGCTACCGGACTAGCGCGGCCTACGAGCAGTACTTC
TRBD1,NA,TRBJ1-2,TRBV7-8,CASSPRDRGSNYGYTF,TGTGCCAGCAGCCCCCGGGACAGGGGCAGTAACTATGGCTACACCTTC
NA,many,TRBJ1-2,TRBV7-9,CASSLDRRSGYGYTF,TGTGCCAGCAGCTTAGATCGGAGGAGTGGCTATGGCTACACCTTC
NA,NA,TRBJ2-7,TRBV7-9,CASSLVTSENYEQYF,TGTGCCAGCAGCTTAGTGACGAGCGAAAACTACGAGCAGTACTTC
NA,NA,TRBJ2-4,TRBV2,CASRTVGAKNIQYF,TGTGCCAGCAGGACGGTCGGGGCCAAAAACATTCAGTACTTC
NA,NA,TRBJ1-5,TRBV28,CASTETQQPQHF,TGTGCCAGCACCGAAACCCAACAGCCCCAGCATTTT
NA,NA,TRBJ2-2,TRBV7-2,CASSFGFLGGELFF,TGTGCCAGCAGCTTCGGGTTTTTGGGCGGGGAGCTGTTTTTT
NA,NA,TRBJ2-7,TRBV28,CASMGNSYEQYF,TGTGCCAGCATGGGTAATTCCTACGAGCAGTACTTC
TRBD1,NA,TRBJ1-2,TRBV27,CASSTQGKNGYTF,TGTGCCAGCAGTACACAGGGGAAAAATGGCTACACCTTC
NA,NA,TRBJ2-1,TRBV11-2,CASSLDPVSASSYNEQFF,TGTGCCAGCAGCTTAGATCCGGTGTCGGCGAGCTCCTACAATGAGCAGTTCTTC
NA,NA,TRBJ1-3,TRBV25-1,CASSGVGTYSGNTIYF,TGTGCCAGCAGTGGAGTAGGCACCTACTCTGGAAACACCATATATTTT
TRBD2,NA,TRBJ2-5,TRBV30,CAWSEGLATETQYF,TGTGCCTGGAGTGAGGGACTAGCGACTGAGACCCAGTACTTC
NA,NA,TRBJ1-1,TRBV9,CASSVDPGVEAFF,TGTGCCAGCAGCGTTGACCCGGGGGTTGAAGCTTTCTTT
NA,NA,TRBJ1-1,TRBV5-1,CASNPGDANTEAFF,TGCGCCAGCAATCCGGGGGACGCGAACACTGAAGCTTTCTTT
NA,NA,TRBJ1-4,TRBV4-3,CASSPTRGGNEKLFF,TGCGCCAGCAGCCCTACCAGGGGAGGGAATGAAAAACTGTTTTTT
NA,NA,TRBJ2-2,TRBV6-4,CASSQDSYTGELFF,TGTGCCAGCAGCCAGGACAGCTACACCGGGGAGCTGTTTTTT
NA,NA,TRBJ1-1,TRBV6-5,CATFRQEGYTEAFF,TGTGCCACATTCCGTCAGGAAGGGTACACTGAAGCTTTCTTT